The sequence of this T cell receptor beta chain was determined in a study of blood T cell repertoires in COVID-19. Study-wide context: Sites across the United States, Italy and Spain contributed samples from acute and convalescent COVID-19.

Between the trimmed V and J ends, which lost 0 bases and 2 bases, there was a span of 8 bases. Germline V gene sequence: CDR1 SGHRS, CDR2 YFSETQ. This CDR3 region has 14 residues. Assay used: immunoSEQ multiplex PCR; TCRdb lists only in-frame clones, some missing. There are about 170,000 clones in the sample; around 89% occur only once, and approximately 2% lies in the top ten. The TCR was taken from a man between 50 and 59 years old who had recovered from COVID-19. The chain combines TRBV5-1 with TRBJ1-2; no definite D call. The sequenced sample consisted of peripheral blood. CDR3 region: CASSLGQANYGYTF. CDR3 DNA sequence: TGCGCCAGCAGCTTGGGGCAGGCCAACTATGGCTACACCTTC.